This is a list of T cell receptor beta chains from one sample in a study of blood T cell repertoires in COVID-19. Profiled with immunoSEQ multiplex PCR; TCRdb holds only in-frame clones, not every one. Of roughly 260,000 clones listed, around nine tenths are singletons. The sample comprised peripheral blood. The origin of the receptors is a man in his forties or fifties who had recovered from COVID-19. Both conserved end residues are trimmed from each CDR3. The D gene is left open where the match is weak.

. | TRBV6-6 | ASLVGRGTYEQY
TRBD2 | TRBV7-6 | ASSLAKASGRLF
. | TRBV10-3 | AIGRADEAF
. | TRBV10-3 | AISDEAGHYTGELF
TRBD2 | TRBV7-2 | ASSLGASGPWNEQF
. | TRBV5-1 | ASSLGGVLGSSYNEQF
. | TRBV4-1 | ASSFDRSNTEAF
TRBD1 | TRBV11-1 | ASSPINRGNEQF
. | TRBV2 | ASSLKMEYGYT
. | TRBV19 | ASSGHSVREQY
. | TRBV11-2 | ASSPPGVPDTQY
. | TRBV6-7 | ASSYPTGHEQY
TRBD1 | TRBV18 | ASSRRTGSSTDTQY
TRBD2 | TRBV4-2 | ASSLGPAGVEQY
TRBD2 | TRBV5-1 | ASSKGLAGLSSYNEQF
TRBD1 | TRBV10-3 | AISETGQGMSNQPQH
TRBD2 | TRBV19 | ASRASGMETQY
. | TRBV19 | ASSITDSYEQY
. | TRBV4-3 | ASSQGVRKGVNTEAF